The clone carrying this T cell receptor beta chain was seen many times. Amplification targeted TCR beta CDR3 regions from RNA transcripts. During a first-round RT-PCR of the TCR CDR3, the HTBI primer set was used. Via MiXCR, TCRdb re-called the multiplex PCR reads, giving one row per CDR3 protein. The data contain approximately 690,000 distinct CDR3 sequences, about 14% of them singletons. This specimen belongs to a study of T cells in Graves' hyperthyroidism and ophthalmopathy. V was pared by 9 bases and J by 6 bases, with 14 bases between. Germline assignment: CDR1 KGHDR and CDR2 SFDVKD. The CDR3 is 13 amino acids.

The source material was blood. The receptor was derived from a woman between 45 and 65 years old with Graves' ophthalmopathy. The chain carries TRBV24-1 and TRBJ1-5, with a weak D call TRBD1 (5 bases). The CDR3 coding sequence is TGTGCCACCTGTGTGGGGCGCGGTCAGCCCCAGCATTTT. Its protein is CATCVGRGQPQHF.